One sample yielded the 15 T cell receptor beta chains listed below, sequenced in a study of breast tumors, draining lymph nodes, adjacent tissues (dated by TCRdb to about 2016). The lymph node samples were taken from the axillary draining lymph nodes of breast cancer patients. The library relied on multiplex PCR. The sequencer was an Illumina HiSeq 2000. Through fastp at Q25 and MiXCR, TCRdb rebuilt clones from the public reads, retaining in-frame beta chains. Duplicate CDR3 protein sequences are folded into a single record with the most common DNA and genes. The sample data list hundreds of thousands of distinct CDR3 sequences, and roughly 30% of these were observed just once. About 1.4% of the sample rests with the top ten. The sample comprised axillary lymph node tissue. Receptor source: a female donor with breast cancer. Some clones in this sample may be carry-over from other donors' samples.

This clonotype was observed a single time. The chain joins TRBV5-4 to TRBJ1-1, with D unresolved. Trimming stripped 0 bases from V and 10 bases from J, with 7 bases between. This CDR3 comprises 11 residues. Germline V lookup: CDR1 SGHNT, CDR2 YYREEE (reference sequence). CDR3 protein: CASSLGAAAFF. The DNA of the CDR3 is TGTGCCAGCAGCTTGGGAGCTGCAGCTTTCTTT.

This clonotype has a count of ten or more. The V call is TRBV24-1, the J call TRBJ2-5; D may be TRBD1 or TRBD2 (5 bases each). There are 13 residues in the CDR3. With 5 bases removed from V and 5 bases from J, the gap between germline ends came to 11 bases. Germline V lookup: CDR1 KGHDR, CDR2 SFDVKD. The CDR3 reads CATSGGWGETQYF. CDR3 nucleotide sequence: TGTGCCACCAGTGGCGGGTGGGGCGAGACCCAGTACTTC.

This clonotype was seen ten or more times. This chain connects TRBV2 to TRBJ2-3; TRBD2 agrees at 7 bases. From germline, CDR1 is SNHLY and CDR2 FYNNEI. Losses at the gene ends were 3 bases for V and 2 bases for J; bases not matched to a gene: 5. This CDR3 is built from 15 residues. CDR3 sequence (DNA): TGTGCCAGCAGTGACCTAGCGGAGTACACAGATACGCAGTATTTT. Translation: CASSDLAEYTDTQYF.

Turning to this clonotype: This could be a read error, since a much larger clone is one nucleotide away. The CDR3 spells CASSLNGQASYEQYF. CDR3 bases: TGTGCCAGCAGCTTAAACGGACAGGCCTCCTACGAGCAGTACTTC. The chain combines TRBV11-2 with TRBJ2-7, with 7 bases identical to TRBD1. Germline V gives CDR1 SGHAT, CDR2 FQNNGV. V was clipped by 2 bases and J by 0 bases; unmatched bases: 4. The length of the CDR3 is 15 residues.

Note on this clonotype: Germline and junction disagree at one end, which may indicate a read error. The rearrangement uses TRBV19 and TRBJ1-5, with D perhaps matching TRBD1 (5 bases). The CDR3 has 16 residues. Germline CDR1 and CDR2: LNHDA and SQIVND (reference sequence). CDR3 DNA: TGTGCCAGTAGTGTAAGAGCATCGTCAGGGTCTCAGTCCCAGCATTTT. It translates to CASSVRASSGSQSQHF.

Turning to this clonotype: Since the CDR3 does not end with the conserved phenylalanine or tryptophan, this likely comes from a read error. The rearrangement joins TRBV6-6 to TRBJ2-4, with 10 bases fitting TRBD1. The germline V gene encodes CDR1 MNHNY and CDR2 SVGAGI (reference sequence). The CDR3 runs 16 residues. Trimming took 5 bases from V and 1 from J; bases not matched to a gene: 5. CDR3 in DNA: TGTGCCAGCAGTCCGTTGGACAGGGGGGCCAAAAACATTCAGTACGTC. Its protein product is CASSPLDRGAKNIQYV.

This chain links TRBV4-1 with TRBJ1-2; D remains ambiguous. Germline V CDR1 and CDR2: MGHRA, YSYEKL. Trimming shortened V by 5 bases and J by 6 bases, and 16 bases separated the two germline ends. The CDR3 contains 14 residues. In DNA, the CDR3 is TGCGCCAGCAGCGTACTTGCGGGGTCTCATGGCTACACCTTC. Protein sequence: CASSVLAGSHGYTF.

DNA for the CDR3: TGTGCCAGCAGCTTCGCCGGGACAGTCTATGGCTACACCTTC. Protein: CASSFAGTVYGYTF. This chain uses TRBV9 with TRBJ1-2, with 7 bases identical to TRBD1. CDR3 length equals 14 residues. CDR1 is SGDLS, CDR2 YYNGEE, per germline. Trimming removed 4 bases from V and 4 bases from J; junction bases left unmatched: 7. Variable domain in full (rest from reference TRBV9 and TRBJ1-2): DSGVTQTPKHLITATGQRVTLRCSPRSGDLSVYWYQQSLDQGLQFLIQYYNGEERAKGNILERFSAQQFPDLHSELNLSSLELGDSALYFCASSFAGTVYGYTFGSGTRLTVV.

Many counts were recorded for this clonotype. The CDR3 DNA sequence: TGTGCCATCAGTGGAGGCTATCCCCCCTACAATGAGCAGTTCTTC. This translates into CAISGGYPPYNEQFF. The chain links TRBV10-3 to TRBJ2-1; D unresolved. The ends were cut back, 4 bases at V and 2 bases at J, with 12 bases in the middle. Germline CDR1 is ENHRY and CDR2 is SYGVKD. The CDR3 sequence is 15 residues long.

As regards this clonotype: One base away lies a much larger clone, so this may be a sequencing read error. The chain uses TRBV5-6 and TRBJ2-5, with D uncertain. CDR3 length equals 14 residues. CDR1 is SGHDT and CDR2 is YYEEEE in the germline V gene. V lost 2 bases and J lost 4, with 12 bases in between. In DNA, the CDR3 is TGTGCCAGCAGCTTTCGTAGGGCAGGAGAGACCCAGTACTTC. Protein product: CASSFRRAGETQYF.

There are a few counts of this clonotype. The chain is built from TRBV18 and TRBJ2-1, with D tentatively TRBD2 (7 bases). There are 16 residues in the CDR3. V was cut by 0 bases and J by 5 bases, with 14 bases left in between. Per the germline V gene, CDR1 is KGHSH and CDR2 is LQKENI. The CDR3 bases are TGTGCCAGCTCACCACCTCGGCGGGGGACAAACAATGAGCAGTTCTTC. Its protein is CASSPPRRGTNNEQFF. Full variable domain (missing parts from reference TRBV18 and TRBJ2-1): NAGVMQNPRHLVRRRGQEARLRCSPMKGHSHVYWYRQLPEEGLKFMVYLQKENIIDESGMPKERFSAEFPKEGPSILRIQQVVRGDSAAYFCASSPPRRGTNNEQFFGPGTRLTVL.

This clonotype was detected a few times. A much larger clone lies a single base off, so this may be a read error. V usage is TRBV6-1 and J usage is TRBJ1-2, with TRBD1 as a possible D gene (5 bases). The CDR3 sequence is 14 residues long. Per the germline V gene, CDR1 is MNHNS and CDR2 is SASEGT. Trimming pared 6 bases from V and 2 bases from J, leaving 13 bases between. CDR3 nucleotide sequence: TGTGCCAGCAGACGTCGGGACGGAAACTATGGCTACACCTTC. Its protein is CASRRRDGNYGYTF.

This clonotype came up once. The V call is TRBV2, the J call TRBJ1-4; perhaps TRBD1 as D (6 bases). This CDR3 comprises 13 residues. Germline CDR1 is SNHLY and CDR2 is FYNNEI. V was trimmed by 11 bases and J by 3 bases, leaving 13 bases between them. The CDR3 region is CARGGQANEKLFF. The CDR3 coding sequence is TGTGCCCGGGGGGGGCAGGCTAATGAAAAACTGTTTTTT.

This clonotype was recorded many times. The chain carries TRBV5-8 and TRBJ2-7; 9 positions match TRBD2. V was clipped by 1 base and J by 6 bases; unmatched bases: 8. Germline loops: CDR1 SGHTS, CDR2 YDEGEE. The length of the CDR3 is 15 residues. The CDR3 reads CASSLLGGRAGEQYF. The CDR3 DNA reads as TGTGCCAGCAGCTTGTTGGGCGGGAGGGCCGGCGAGCAGTACTTC. Using reference TRBV5-8 and TRBJ2-7 for the parts outside the CDR3, the full variable domain is EAGVTQSPTHLIKTRGQQATLRCSPISGHTSVYWYQQALGLGLQFLLWYDEGEERNRGNFPPRFSGRQFPNYSSELNVNALELEDSALYLCASSLLGGRAGEQYFGPGTRLTVT.

This clonotype appeared many times. J is TRBJ2-7 and V is TRBV6-2 or TRBV6-3; 9 bases are a match to TRBD2. CDR1 and CDR2 from the germline V gene are MNHEY and SVGEGT. The length of the CDR3 is 15 residues. Trimming cost V 6 bases and J 2 bases; bases outside gene matches: 8. The CDR3 nucleotides are TGTGCCAGCAGCCCTCTCCTAGCGGGGACCTACGAGCAGTACTTC. As protein: CASSPLLAGTYEQYF.